This T cell receptor beta chain emerged from a study of T-cell memory formation after mild COVID-19. This clonotype was counted only a few times. cDNA libraries for TCR alpha and TCR beta, carrying sample barcodes and UMIs, came from 5'RACE with constant-segment primers. TCRdb used MiXCR to reprocess the 5' RACE reads, holding one entry per CDR3 protein. The top ten clones hold 20% to 25% of a sample with about 430,000 distinct CDR3 sequences, about 20% of them seen once. The CDR3 contains 13 residues. Germline V gene sequence: CDR1 MNHEY, CDR2 SVGAGI. V shed 5 bases, J shed 7 bases, and the junction held 4 bases outside the gene matches.

The sample taken for sequencing was PBMCs or a T cell subset sorted from them (not recorded which). This TCR was recovered from a man between 18 and 35 years old who had mild COVID-19 (a few samples of this study predate the infection). Cell type and time point are not known. The chain is built from TRBV6-5 and TRBJ1-5; 8 nucleotides line up with TRBD1. The CDR3 spells CASSGTGAQPQHF. CDR3 DNA sequence: TGTGCCAGCAGTGGGACAGGAGCACAGCCCCAGCATTTT.